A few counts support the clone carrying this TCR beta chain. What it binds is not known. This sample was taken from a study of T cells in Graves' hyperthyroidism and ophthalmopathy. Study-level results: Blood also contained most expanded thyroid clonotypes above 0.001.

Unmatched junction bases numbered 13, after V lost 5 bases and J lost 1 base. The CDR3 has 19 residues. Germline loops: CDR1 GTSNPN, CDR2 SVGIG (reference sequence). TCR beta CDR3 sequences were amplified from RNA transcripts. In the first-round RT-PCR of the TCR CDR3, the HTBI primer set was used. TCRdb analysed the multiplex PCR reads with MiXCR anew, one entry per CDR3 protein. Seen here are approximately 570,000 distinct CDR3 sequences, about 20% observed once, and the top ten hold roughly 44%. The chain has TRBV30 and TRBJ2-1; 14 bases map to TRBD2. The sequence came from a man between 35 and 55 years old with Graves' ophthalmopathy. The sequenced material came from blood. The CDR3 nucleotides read TGTGCCTGGCGGTCCTGGACTAGCGGGGGGCCTGGGTCCTACAATGAGCAGTTCTTC. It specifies CAWRSWTSGGPGSYNEQFF.